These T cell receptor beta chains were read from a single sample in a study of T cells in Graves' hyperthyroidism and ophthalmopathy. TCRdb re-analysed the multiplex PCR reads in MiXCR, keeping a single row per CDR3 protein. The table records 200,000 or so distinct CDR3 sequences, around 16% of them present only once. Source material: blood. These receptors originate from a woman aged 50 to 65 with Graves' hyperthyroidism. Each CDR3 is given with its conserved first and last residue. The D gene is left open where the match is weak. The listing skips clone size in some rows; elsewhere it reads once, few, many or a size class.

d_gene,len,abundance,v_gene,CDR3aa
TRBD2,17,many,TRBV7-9,CASSPRAGTSGIEEQFF
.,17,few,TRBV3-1,CASSQVLEGVRANEQFF
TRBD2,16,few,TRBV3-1,CASSQASGRTQETQYF
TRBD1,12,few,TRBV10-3,CATQGGATEAFF
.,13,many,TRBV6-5,CASSLLEGHGYTF
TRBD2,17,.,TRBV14,CASSQGAIAGGGDEQFF
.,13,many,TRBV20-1,CSASGRENTEAFF
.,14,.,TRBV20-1,CSADYGGAHYEQYF
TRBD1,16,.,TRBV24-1,CATSDRQGRNPNEQFF
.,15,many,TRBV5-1,CASSADSLSGNTIYF
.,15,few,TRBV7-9,CASSYGTSYNSPLHF
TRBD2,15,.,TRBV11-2,CASSLTRGSSYEQYF
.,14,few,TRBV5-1,CASRGRTGTDTQYF
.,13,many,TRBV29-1,CSVIGTVQETQYF
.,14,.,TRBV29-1,CSVEAQGNTYEQYF
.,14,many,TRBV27,CASSLSGPGGEQYF
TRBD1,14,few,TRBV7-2,CASSGTGFNSPLHF
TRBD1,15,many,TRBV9,CASSVGTGDTGELFF
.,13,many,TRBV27,CASSLVEATEAFF
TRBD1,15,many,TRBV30,CAWSFPTGGWGGYTF
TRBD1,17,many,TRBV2,CASTRLGQAPFSYGYTF
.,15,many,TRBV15,CATSRDLRGDNEQFF
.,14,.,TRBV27,CASRRGNSGNTIYF
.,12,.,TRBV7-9,CASSLGEDGYTF
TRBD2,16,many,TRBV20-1,CSASSPSGNQYNEQFF
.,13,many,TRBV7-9,CASAPFTGETQYF
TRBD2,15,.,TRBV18,CASSTGLAGSNEQFF
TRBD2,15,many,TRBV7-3,CASSSRLASYNEQFF
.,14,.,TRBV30,CAWSVSGGSGEQYF
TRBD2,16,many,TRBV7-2,CASSQPGLIPPDTQYF
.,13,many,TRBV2,CASSEQGSTEAFF